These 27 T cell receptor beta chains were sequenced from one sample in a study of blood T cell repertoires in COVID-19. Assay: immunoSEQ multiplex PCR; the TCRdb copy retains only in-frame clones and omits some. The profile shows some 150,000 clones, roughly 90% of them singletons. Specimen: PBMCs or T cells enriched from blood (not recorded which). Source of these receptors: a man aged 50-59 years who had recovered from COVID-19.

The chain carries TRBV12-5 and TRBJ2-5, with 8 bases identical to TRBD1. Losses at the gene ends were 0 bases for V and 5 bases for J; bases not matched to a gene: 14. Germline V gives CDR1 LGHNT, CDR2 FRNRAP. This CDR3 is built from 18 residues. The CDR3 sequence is CASGLVRLATGVMETQYF. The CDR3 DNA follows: TGTGCTAGTGGTTTGGTACGTCTCGCGACAGGGGTGATGGAGACCCAGTACTTC.

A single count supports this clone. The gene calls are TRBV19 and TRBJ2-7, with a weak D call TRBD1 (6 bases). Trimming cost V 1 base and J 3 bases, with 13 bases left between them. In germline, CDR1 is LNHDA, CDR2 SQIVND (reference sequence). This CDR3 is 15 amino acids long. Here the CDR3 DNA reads TGTGCCAGTAGTATAGTACAGGGTCGTAACTACGAGCAGTACTTC. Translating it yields CASSIVQGRNYEQYF.

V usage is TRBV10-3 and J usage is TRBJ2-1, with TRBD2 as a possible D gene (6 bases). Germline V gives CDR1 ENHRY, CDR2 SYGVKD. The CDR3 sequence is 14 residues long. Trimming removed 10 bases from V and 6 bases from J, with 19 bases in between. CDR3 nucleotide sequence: TGTGCCAGCGGGACCTGGGGGGACTTCAATGAGCAGTTCTTC. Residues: CASGTWGDFNEQFF.

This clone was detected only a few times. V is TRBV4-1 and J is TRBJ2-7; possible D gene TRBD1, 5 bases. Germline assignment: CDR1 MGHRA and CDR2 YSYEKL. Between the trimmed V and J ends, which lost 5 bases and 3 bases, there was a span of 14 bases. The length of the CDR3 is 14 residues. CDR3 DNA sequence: TGCGCCAGCAGCTTCCGCGTTCAGGGCTACGAGCAGTACGTC. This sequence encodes CASSFRVQGYEQYV.

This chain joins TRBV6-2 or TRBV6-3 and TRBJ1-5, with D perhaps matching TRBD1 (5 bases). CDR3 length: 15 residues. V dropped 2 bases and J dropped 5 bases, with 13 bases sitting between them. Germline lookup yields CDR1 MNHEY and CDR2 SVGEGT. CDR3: CASSYDRQTHQPQHF. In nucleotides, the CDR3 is TGTGCCAGCAGTTACGACCGACAGACTCATCAGCCCCAGCATTTT.

The CDR3 nucleotides read TGTGCCACCCGGGCGGGGAGGGCCCAGTACTTC. It codes for CATRAGRAQYF. This rearrangement joins TRBV6-5 to TRBJ2-5; 7 bases map to TRBD2. CDR1 is MNHEY and CDR2 is SVGAGI in the germline V gene. This CDR3 is 11 amino acids long. V gave up 10 bases and J gave up 9 bases; unmatched junction bases: 8.

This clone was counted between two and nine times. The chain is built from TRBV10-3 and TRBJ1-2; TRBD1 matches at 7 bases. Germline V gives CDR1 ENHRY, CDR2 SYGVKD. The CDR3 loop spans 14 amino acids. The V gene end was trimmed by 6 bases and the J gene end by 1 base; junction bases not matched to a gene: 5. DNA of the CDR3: TGTGCCATCAGGGCCGGGACAGATAACTATGGCTACACCTTC. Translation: CAIRAGTDNYGYTF.

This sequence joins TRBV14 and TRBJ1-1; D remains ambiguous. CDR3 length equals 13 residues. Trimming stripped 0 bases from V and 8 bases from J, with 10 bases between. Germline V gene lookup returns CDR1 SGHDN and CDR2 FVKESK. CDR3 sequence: CASSQEGREEAFF. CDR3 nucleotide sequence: TGTGCCAGCAGCCAAGAAGGTCGGGAGGAAGCTTTCTTT.

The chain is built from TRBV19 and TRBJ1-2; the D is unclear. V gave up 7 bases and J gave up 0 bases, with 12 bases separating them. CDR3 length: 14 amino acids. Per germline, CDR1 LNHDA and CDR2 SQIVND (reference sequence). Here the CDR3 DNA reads TGTGCCAGTACACCCCAGATTTCTAACTATGGCTACACCTTC. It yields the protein CASTPQISNYGYTF.

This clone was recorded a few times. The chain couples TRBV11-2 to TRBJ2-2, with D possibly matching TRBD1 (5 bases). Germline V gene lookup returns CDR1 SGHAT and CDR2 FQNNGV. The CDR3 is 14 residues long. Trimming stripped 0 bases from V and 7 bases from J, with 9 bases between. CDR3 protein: CASSLDRAIGELFF. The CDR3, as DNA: TGTGCCAGCAGCTTAGACAGGGCGATCGGGGAGCTGTTTTTT. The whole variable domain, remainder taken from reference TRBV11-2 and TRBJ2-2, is EAGVAQSPRYKIIEKRQSVAFWCNPISGHATLYWYQQILGQGPKLLIQFQNNGVVDDSQLPKDRFSAERLKGVDSTLKIQPAKLEDSAVYLCASSLDRAIGELFFGEGSRLTVL.

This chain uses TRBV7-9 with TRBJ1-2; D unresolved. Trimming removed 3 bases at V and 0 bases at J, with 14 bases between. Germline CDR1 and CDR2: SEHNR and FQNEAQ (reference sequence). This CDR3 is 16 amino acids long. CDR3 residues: CASSLRSAGSNYGYTF. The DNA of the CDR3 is TGTGCCAGCAGCTTGAGGAGCGCGGGTTCTAACTATGGCTACACCTTC.

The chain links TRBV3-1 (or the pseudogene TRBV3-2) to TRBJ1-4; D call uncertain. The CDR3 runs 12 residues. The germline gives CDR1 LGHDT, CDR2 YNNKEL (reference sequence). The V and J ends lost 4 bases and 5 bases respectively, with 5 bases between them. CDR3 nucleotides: TGTGCCAGCAGCCGAGGGAATGAAAAACTGTTTTTT. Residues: CASSRGNEKLFF.

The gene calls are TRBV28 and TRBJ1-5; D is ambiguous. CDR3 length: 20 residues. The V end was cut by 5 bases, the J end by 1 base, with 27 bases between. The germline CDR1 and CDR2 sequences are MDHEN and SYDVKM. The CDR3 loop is CASSPYWLDRGRVSNQPQHF. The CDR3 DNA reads TGTGCCAGCAGTCCCTACTGGCTAGACCGCGGAAGAGTAAGCAATCAGCCCCAGCATTTT.

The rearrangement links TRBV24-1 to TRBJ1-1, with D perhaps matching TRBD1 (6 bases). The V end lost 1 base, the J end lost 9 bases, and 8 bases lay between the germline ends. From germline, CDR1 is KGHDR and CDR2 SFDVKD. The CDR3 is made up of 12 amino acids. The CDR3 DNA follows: TGTGCCACCAGTGATTTTGGGGGCCAAGCTTTCTTT. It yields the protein CATSDFGGQAFF.

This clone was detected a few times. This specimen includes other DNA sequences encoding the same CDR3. The CDR3 protein is CASSRENTDTQYF. In nucleotides, the CDR3 is TGCGCCAGCTCCCGGGAAAACACAGATACGCAGTATTTT. The chain recombines TRBV5-1 with TRBJ2-3, with TRBD2 as a possible D gene (5 bases). The germline CDR1 and CDR2 sequences are SGHRS and YFSETQ. The CDR3 contains 13 residues. Trimming took 7 bases from V and 2 from J, leaving 11 bases between them.

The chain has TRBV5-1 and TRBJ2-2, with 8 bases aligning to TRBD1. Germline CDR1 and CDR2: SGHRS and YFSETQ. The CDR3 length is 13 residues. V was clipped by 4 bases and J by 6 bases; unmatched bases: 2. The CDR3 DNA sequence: TGCGCCAGCAGCCCACAGGGGGCCGGGGAGCTGTTTTTT. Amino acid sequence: CASSPQGAGELFF.

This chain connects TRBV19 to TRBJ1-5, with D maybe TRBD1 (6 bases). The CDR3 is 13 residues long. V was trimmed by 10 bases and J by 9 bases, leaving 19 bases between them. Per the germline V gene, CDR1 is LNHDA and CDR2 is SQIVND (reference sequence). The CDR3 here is CATSDRKEGPQHF. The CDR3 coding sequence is TGTGCCACCTCGGACAGAAAAGAGGGGCCCCAGCATTTT.

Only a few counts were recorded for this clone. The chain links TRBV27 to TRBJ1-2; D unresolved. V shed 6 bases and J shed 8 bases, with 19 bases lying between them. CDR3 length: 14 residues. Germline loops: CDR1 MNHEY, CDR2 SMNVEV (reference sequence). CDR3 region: CASSRGPVEGGYTF. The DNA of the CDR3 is TGTGCCAGCAGCCGCGGACCAGTAGAGGGAGGCTACACCTTC.

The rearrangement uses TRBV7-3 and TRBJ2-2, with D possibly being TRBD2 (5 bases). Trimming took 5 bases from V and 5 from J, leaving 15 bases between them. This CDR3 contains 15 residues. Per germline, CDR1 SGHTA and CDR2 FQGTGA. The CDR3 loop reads CASSLRPGITGELFF. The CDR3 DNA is TGTGCCAGCAGCCTTAGACCCGGGATTACCGGGGAGCTGTTTTTT.

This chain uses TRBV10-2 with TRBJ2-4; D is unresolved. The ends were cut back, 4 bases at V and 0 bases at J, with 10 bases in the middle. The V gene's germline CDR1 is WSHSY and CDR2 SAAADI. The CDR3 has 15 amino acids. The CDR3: CASSVSSLAKNIQYF. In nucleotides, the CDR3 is TGCGCCAGCAGTGTATCCAGTCTAGCCAAAAACATTCAGTACTTC.

CDR3 nucleotide sequence: TGTGCCAGCAGCTTATTAGAGGGCCAGCCCCAGCATTTT. Translation: CASSLLEGQPQHF. The rearrangement joins TRBV7-9 to TRBJ1-5; D unresolved. Germline V CDR1 and CDR2: SEHNR, FQNEAQ (reference sequence). V was trimmed by 2 bases and J by 7 bases, leaving 9 bases between them. This CDR3 is built from 13 residues.

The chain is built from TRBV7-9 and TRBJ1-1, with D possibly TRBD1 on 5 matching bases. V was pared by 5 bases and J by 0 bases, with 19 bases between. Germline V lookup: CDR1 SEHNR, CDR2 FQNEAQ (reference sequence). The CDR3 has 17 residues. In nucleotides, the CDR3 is TGTGCCAGCAGCCGGACTCCAACGGGGGGAATGAACACTGAAGCTTTCTTT. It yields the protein CASSRTPTGGMNTEAFF.

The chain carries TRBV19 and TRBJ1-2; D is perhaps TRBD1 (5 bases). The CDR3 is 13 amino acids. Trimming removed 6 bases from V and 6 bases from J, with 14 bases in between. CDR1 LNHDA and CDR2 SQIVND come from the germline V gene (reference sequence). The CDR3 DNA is TGTGCCAGTAGGACAGATTCAAGGAATGGCTACACCTTC. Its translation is CASRTDSRNGYTF.

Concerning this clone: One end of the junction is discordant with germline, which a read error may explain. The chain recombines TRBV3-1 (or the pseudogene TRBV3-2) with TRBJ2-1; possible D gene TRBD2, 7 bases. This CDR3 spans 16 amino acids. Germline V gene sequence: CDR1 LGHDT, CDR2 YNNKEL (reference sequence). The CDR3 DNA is TGTGCCAGCACCCAAGGGGGAGGGACCTCCTACAATGAGCAGTTCTTC. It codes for CASTQGGGTSYNEQFF.

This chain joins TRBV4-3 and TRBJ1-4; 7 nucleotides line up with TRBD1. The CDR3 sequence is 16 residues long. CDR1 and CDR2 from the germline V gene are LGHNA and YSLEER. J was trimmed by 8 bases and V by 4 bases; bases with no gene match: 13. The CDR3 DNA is TGCGCCAGCAGCCGTACCGGAGGGACAGCCGCAGAAAAACTGTTTTTT. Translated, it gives CASSRTGGTAAEKLFF.

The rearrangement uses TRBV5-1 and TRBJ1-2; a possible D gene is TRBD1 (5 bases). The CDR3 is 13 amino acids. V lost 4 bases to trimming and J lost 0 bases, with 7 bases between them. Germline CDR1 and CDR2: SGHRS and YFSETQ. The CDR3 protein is CASSLQANYGYTF. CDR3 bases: TGCGCCAGCAGCCTACAGGCTAACTATGGCTACACCTTC.

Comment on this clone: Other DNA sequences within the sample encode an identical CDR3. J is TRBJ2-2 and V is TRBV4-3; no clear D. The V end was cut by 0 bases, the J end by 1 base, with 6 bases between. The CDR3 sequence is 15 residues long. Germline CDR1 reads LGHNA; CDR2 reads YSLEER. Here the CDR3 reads CASSQDRGNTGELFF. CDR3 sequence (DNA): TGCGCCAGCAGCCAAGATCGAGGGAACACCGGGGAGCTGTTTTTT.